The rows below give T cell receptor beta chains drawn from one sample of a study of T cell responses to AZD1222 COVID-19 vaccine. Some clones are missing from TCRdb's copy, which holds only in-frame ones; the method was immunoSEQ multiplex PCR. The sample records around 160,000 clones, 70% to 90% being singletons. The starting material was peripheral blood, obtained on day 0 of AZD1222 vaccination. The receptors were sampled from an adult in good health. The CDR3 runs from the conserved cysteine through the conserved F or W. The order of the fields is J gene, D gene, V gene, clone size, CDR3 protein, CDR3 DNA. D genes are given only for firm matches. The size field is filled for only some rows; it gives once, few, many or a size class.

TRBJ1-1 | NA | TRBV11-2 | few | CASSFTRGTEAFF | TGTGCCAGCAGCTTCACCAGGGGCACTGAAGCTTTCTTT
TRBJ2-3 | NA | TRBV6-4 | NA | CASSDSTRSDTQYF | TGTGCCAGCAGTGACTCCACCAGATCAGATACGCAGTATTTT
TRBJ2-1 | TRBD2 | TRBV29-1 | NA | CSVRRGGYQTDNEQFF | TGCAGCGTTCGGCGGGGGGGCTATCAAACCGACAATGAGCAGTTCTTC
TRBJ2-5 | TRBD2 | TRBV3-1/TRBV3-2 | NA | CANSQVPGGGTTQYF | TGTGCCAACAGCCAAGTTCCGGGAGGGGGAACGACCCAGTACTTC
TRBJ1-2 | TRBD1 | TRBV4-2 | once | CASSQTGVGYTF | TGTGCCAGCAGCCAAACAGGGGTTGGCTACACCTTC
TRBJ1-1 | NA | TRBV9 | NA | CASSPGLGTQNTEAFF | TGTGCCAGCAGCCCGGGGTTAGGAACCCAGAACACTGAAGCTTTCTTT
TRBJ1-6 | TRBD1 | TRBV2 | NA | CASRRDRGFENSPLHF | TGTGCCAGCAGGCGGGACAGGGGGTTCGAAAATTCACCCCTCCACTTT
TRBJ2-5 | NA | TRBV15 | NA | CATSRDLGETQYF | TGTGCCACCAGCAGAGATCTGGGAGAGACCCAGTACTTC
TRBJ2-7 | NA | TRBV7-2 | NA | CASSSSSISYEQYF | TGTGCCAGCAGCTCCTCTTCGATCTCCTACGAGCAGTACTTC
TRBJ2-3 | TRBD2 | TRBV24-1 | NA | CATSWGGADTQYF | TGTGCCACCTCTTGGGGGGGGGCAGATACGCAGTATTTT
TRBJ2-7 | NA | TRBV5-1 | NA | CASSPLTRIYEQYF | TGCGCCAGCAGCCCCCTGACGAGGATCTACGAGCAGTACTTC
TRBJ2-5 | TRBD2 | TRBV3-1/TRBV3-2 | NA | CASSQGRLASETQYF | TGTGCCAGCAGCCAAGGCCGACTAGCCTCCGAGACCCAGTACTTC
TRBJ1-2 | NA | TRBV27 | NA | CASSSNTFWGYTF | TGTGCCAGCAGTTCCAATACCTTCTGGGGCTACACCTTC
TRBJ1-3 | NA | TRBV12-3/TRBV12-4 | NA | CASSTGLNTIYF | TGTGCCAGCAGCACAGGTTTAAACACCATATATTTT
TRBJ2-7 | TRBD1 | TRBV10-3 | once | CAISRVGTANYEQYF | TGTGCCATCAGCAGAGTTGGGACAGCCAACTACGAGCAGTACTTC